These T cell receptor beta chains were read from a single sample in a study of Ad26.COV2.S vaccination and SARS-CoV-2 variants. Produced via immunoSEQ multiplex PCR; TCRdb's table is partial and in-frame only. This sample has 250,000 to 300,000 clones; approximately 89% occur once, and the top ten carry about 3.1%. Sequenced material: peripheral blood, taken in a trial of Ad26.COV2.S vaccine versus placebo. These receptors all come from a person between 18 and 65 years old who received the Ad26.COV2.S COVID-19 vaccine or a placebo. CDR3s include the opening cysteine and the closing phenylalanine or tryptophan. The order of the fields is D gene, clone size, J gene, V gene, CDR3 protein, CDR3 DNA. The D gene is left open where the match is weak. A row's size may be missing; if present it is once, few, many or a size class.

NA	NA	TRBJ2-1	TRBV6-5	CASYRGDREQFF	TGTGCCAGCTACCGGGGAGATCGTGAGCAGTTCTTC
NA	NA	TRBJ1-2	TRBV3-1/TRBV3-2	CASSLRDGYTF	TGTGCCAGCAGCCTTAGGGATGGCTACACCTTC
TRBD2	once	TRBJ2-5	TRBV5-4	CASSTSGGAQETQYF	TGTGCCAGCAGCACTAGCGGGGGGGCTCAAGAGACCCAGTACTTC
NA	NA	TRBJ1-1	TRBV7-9	CASSLHEEAEAFF	TGTGCCAGCAGCCTCCATGAGGAGGCTGAAGCTTTCTTT
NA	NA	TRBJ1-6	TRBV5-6	CASSYRTDNSPLHF	TGTGCCAGCAGCTACAGGACAGATAATTCACCCCTCCACTTT
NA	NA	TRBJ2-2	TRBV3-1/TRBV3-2	CASGNAVTGELFF	TGTGCCAGCGGTAATGCGGTCACCGGGGAGCTGTTTTTT
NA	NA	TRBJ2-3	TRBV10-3	CAISELSASTDTQYF	TGTGCCATCAGTGAGTTGTCAGCGAGCACAGATACGCAGTATTTT
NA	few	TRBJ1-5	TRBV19	CASRHGNQPQHF	TGTGCCAGTCGGCATGGCAATCAGCCCCAGCATTTT
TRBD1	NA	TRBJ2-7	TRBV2	CASRAGQGAYEQYF	TGTGCCAGCAGGGCTGGACAGGGAGCCTACGAGCAGTACTTC
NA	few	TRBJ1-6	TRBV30	CAWSSRGGSPLHF	TGTGCCTGGAGTTCGAGAGGCGGTTCACCCCTCCACTTT
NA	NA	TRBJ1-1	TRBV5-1	CASSLTGGNTEAFF	TGCGCCAGCAGCTTGACCGGGGGGAACACTGAAGCTTTCTTT
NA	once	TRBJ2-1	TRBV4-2	CASSQGFSSYNEQFF	TGTGCCAGCAGCCAAGGGTTTAGCTCCTACAATGAGCAGTTCTTC
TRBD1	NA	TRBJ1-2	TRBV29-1	CSVPDRAHRNYGYTF	TGCAGCGTACCCGACAGGGCACACCGTAACTATGGCTACACCTTC
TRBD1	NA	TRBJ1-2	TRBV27	CASRGTGPHRNYGYTF	TGTGCCAGCAGGGGGACAGGTCCTCACCGTAACTATGGCTACACCTTC
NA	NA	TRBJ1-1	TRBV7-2	CASSSYFPGINTEAFF	TGTGCCAGCAGCTCTTATTTCCCGGGGATAAACACTGAAGCTTTCTTT
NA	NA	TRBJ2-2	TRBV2	CASSPRGAGGELFF	TGTGCCAGCAGCCCCAGGGGCGCAGGCGGGGAGCTGTTTTTT
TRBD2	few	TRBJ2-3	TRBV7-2	CASSSDGGGKTQYF	TGTGCCAGCAGCTCGGACGGCGGGGGGAAAACGCAGTATTTT
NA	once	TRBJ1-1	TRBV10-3	CAIRGRTGINTEAFF	TGTGCCATCAGGGGGAGAACAGGTATAAACACTGAAGCTTTCTTT
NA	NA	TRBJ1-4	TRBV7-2	CASSRVLGLEKLFF	TGTGCCAGCAGCAGAGTCCTGGGCCTTGAAAAACTGTTTTTT
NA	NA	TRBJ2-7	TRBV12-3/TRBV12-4	CASSPTRRDEQYF	TGTGCCAGCAGTCCCACAAGGAGGGACGAGCAGTACTTC
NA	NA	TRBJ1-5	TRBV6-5	CASSPDRYSNQPQHF	TGTGCCAGCAGCCCCGACAGATATAGCAATCAGCCCCAGCATTTT
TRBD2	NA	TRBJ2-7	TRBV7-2	CASSAAGGGHSDEQYF	TGTGCCAGCAGCGCTGCCGGGGGGGGCCATTCCGACGAGCAGTACTTC
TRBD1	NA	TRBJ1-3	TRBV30	CAWMGRGLTGNTIYF	TGTGCCTGGATGGGAAGGGGGCTAACTGGAAACACCATATATTTT
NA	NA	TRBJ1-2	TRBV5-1	CASSLGRTYGYTF	TGCGCCAGCAGCTTGGGGCGGACCTATGGCTACACCTTC
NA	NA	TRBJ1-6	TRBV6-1	CASSERQGLAPLHF	TGTGCCAGCAGTGAAAGGCAGGGTTTGGCACCCCTCCACTTT
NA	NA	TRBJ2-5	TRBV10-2	CASSDRSSAQETQYF	TGCGCCAGCAGTGATAGGTCTAGCGCACAAGAGACCCAGTACTTC
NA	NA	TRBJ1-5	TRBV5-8	CASSHLGQNQPQHF	TGTGCCAGCAGCCACCTTGGACAGAACCAGCCCCAGCATTTT
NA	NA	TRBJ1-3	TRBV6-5	CASRPTGSGNTIYF	TGTGCCAGCAGGCCAACAGGGAGCGGAAACACCATATATTTT
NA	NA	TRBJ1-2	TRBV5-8	CASSSEGGSAGVIGYTF	TGTGCCAGCAGCTCTGAAGGAGGTTCGGCGGGGGTGATCGGCTACACCTTC